This passage covers 4 T cell receptor beta chains from one sample sequenced in a study of blood T cells in healthy people across ages. Combining a sample-barcoded 5' primer with a J-beta primer mix, a second PCR ran for 7 to 11 cycles. One entry per CDR3 protein results from TCRdb running MiXCR on the 5' RACE reads. The sample carries about 800,000 distinct CDR3 sequences, 55% to 75% recorded once. The source material was blood. These receptors all come from a man aged 25-45 years in good health.

The V gene is TRBV28, the J gene TRBJ2-3; 8 nucleotides align to TRBD2. Germline V lookup: CDR1 MDHEN, CDR2 SYDVKM. The ends lost 5 bases at V and 6 bases at J; junction bases unmatched: 13. The CDR3 is 16 amino acids. For the CDR3, the DNA is TGTGCCAGCAGTGCCCCGTCAGCGGGAGCATCGGATACGCAGTATTTT. This codes for CASSAPSAGASDTQYF.

This clonotype was seen a few times. The chain employs TRBV20-1 and TRBJ2-3; tentative D call: TRBD2 (6 bases). Trimming shortened V by 6 bases and J by 0 bases, and 10 bases separated the two germline ends. The CDR3 covers 13 residues. Per germline, CDR1 DFQATT and CDR2 SNEGSKA (reference sequence). As DNA, the CDR3 is TGCAGTGCCCTAGCGTTGAGCACAGATACGCAGTATTTT. It specifies CSALALSTDTQYF.

This clonotype came up a few times. The chain is built from TRBV4-2 and TRBJ1-2, with D perhaps matching TRBD1 (6 bases). The CDR3 runs to 17 residues. V lost 1 base and J 6 bases, leaving 21 bases between the germline ends. The germline V gene encodes CDR1 LGHNA and CDR2 YNFKEQ. The CDR3 DNA follows: TGTGCCAGCAGCCAAGTGTACACAGGGAATCCTTTTGATGGCTACACCTTC. Protein: CASSQVYTGNPFDGYTF.

The chain recombines TRBV28 with TRBJ2-1; 7 positions match TRBD2. V shed 7 bases and J 4 bases; nucleotides not matched to a gene: 7. Germline V gene sequence: CDR1 MDHEN, CDR2 SYDVKM. CDR3 length: 14 amino acids. In nucleotides, the CDR3 is TGTGCCAGCAACAAGCGGGGCCTATACAATGAGCAGTTCTTC. Translation: CASNKRGLYNEQFF.